This T cell receptor beta chain is drawn from a study of blood T cell repertoires in COVID-19. Study information: Sources were T cells, B-cell-depleted T cells, or PBMCs; the material itself was cDNA or gDNA.

This CDR3 has 15 residues. The V gene's germline CDR1 is KGHSH and CDR2 LQKENI. J lost 4 bases, V lost 6 bases, and 11 bases had no gene match. The protocol was immunoSEQ multiplex PCR, while the TCRdb copy is restricted to in-frame clones and leaves out a portion. Altogether about 220,000 clones are present, 85% to 90% being singletons, with the ten largest covering around 15%. Study members were between about 18 and 100 years old and lived in 20 to 30 US regions. Participants in the exposed group had met a COVID-19 case in the 2 weeks before joining the study. Sequencing was carried out using PBMCs or T cells enriched from blood (not recorded which). The clonotype comes from a man aged 25-45 years who had been exposed to COVID-19. V gene TRBV18 combines with J gene TRBJ1-1; 7 positions agree with TRBD1. The CDR3 reads CASSPTYRGGTEAFF. Written as DNA, the CDR3 is TGTGCCAGCTCCCCCACCTACAGGGGTGGCACTGAAGCTTTCTTT.